This paragraph reports one TCR beta chain. This record belongs to a study of blood T cells in healthy people across ages. It was with a sample-barcoded 5' primer and a J-beta primer mix that a second PCR of roughly 7 to 12 cycles was run. TCRdb fed the 5' RACE reads into MiXCR, producing one record per CDR3 protein. The sample holds around 1,100,000 distinct CDR3 sequences; less than 45% are singletons and the top ten take under 15%. The CDR3 contains 12 residues. Germline CDR1 is SGHTA and CDR2 is FQGNSA. V lost 7 bases to trimming and J lost 7 bases, with 13 bases between them. The rearrangement links TRBV7-2 to TRBJ1-2; no clear D gene. The sample comprised blood. The sequence was obtained from a man in his late teens or twenties in good health. The CDR3 nucleotides are TGTGCCAGCAACATTGCTGACCGTGGCTACACCTTC. This translates into CASNIADRGYTF.